This T cell receptor (beta chain) comes out of a study of shared clonotypes between healthy human individuals. Overall study results and limits: Larger richness was generally estimated for naive than memory subsets. With several donors compared, approximately 5% of naive CD4 clonotypes were shared.

Concerning this clone itself: Its antigen is still unknown.

Terminally differentiated effector memory CD45RA+ cells were excluded from the naive CD8 cells, which were CD45RO-negative and positively selected for CCR7. Caucasian adults living in Nashville, Tennessee, provided all samples. This table comes from immunoSEQ multiplex PCR, and its TCRdb copy is limited to in-frame clones, with some not included. Found here are a few million clones, roughly 93% of them singletons; the top ten hold around 1.8%. The receptor was derived from a man aged 18 to 30 in good health. Some clones in this sample may be carry-over from other donors' samples. Material: naive CD8+ T cells from PBMCs.

For the CDR3, the DNA is TGTGCCAGCAGGGGCGGTGGACAGGGGTCTGAAGCTTTCTTT. This translates into CASRGGGQGSEAFF. The gene calls are TRBV25-1 and TRBJ1-1; 9 bases are a match to TRBD1. J lost 6 bases, V lost 6 bases, and 8 bases had no gene match. CDR1 and CDR2 from the germline V gene are MGHDK and SYGVNS. The length of the CDR3 is 14 residues.